Listed here is a single TCR beta chain. As to time point: persistent/refractory GD, antithyroid drugs over 5 years with positive TRAb. PBMCs provided the RNA from which the TCR library was made. EDTA tubes received about 10 milliliters of collected peripheral blood. iRepertoire HTBI primers and Arm-PCR of CDR3 regions built TCR beta libraries. In the source study's methods: From all samples, identification returned 12 to 15 TRBJ and approximately 62 TRBV segments. TCRdb reprocessed the multiplex PCR reads with MiXCR, giving one entry per CDR3 protein. TCRdb, not the original authors, processed these V and J calls. The table lists some 330,000 distinct CDR3 sequences, roughly 25% of them singletons, with 25% to 30% in the top ten. The record originates from a study of regulatory T cells in long-lasting Graves disease. As for the study in general: Persistent cases were those of Graves' disease that involved over 5 years of antithyroid drugs with positive TSH receptor antibodies.

The V end lost 2 bases, the J end lost 7 bases, and 14 bases lay between the germline ends. CDR1 is MNHEY, CDR2 SMNVEV, per germline (reference sequence). There are 14 residues in the CDR3. The starting material was peripheral blood mononuclear cells (PBMCs), obtained when the disease was refractory, from a patient treated with antithyroid drugs. The V gene is TRBV27, the J gene TRBJ1-2; D is unresolved. This sequence originates from a woman aged 40 to 50 with Graves disease. CDR3 sequence: CASSLTPAARGYTF. CDR3 nucleotide sequence: TGTGCCAGCAGTTTAACCCCAGCGGCCCGTGGCTACACCTTC.